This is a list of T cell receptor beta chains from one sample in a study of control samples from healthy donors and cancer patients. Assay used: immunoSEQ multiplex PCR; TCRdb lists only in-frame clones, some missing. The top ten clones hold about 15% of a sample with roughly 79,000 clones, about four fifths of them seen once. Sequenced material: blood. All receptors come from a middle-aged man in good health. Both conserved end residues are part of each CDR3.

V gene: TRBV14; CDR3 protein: CASSQAGGGYTF
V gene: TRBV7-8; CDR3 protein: CASSLTGPRDGYTF
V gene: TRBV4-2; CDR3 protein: CASSQGSRPGVGTQYF
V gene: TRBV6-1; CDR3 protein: CASSEVGSGAF
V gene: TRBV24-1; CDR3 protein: CATSDRRTGQGLDQPQHF
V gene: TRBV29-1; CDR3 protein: CSVEEGTGNTIYF
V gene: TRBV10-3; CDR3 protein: CAIGRTSGASLGDEQFF
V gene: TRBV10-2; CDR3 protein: CASSITGKSSYEQYF
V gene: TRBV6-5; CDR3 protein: CASSRLQGLSEAFF
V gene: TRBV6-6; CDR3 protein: CASRLGLAGSTDTQYF
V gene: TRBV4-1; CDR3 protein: CASSQHRRNNEKLFF
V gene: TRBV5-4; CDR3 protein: CASSLGIQLNSPLHF
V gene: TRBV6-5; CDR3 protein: CASRRQENTEAFF
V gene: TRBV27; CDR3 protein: CASSQTGLNTEAFF
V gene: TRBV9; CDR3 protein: CASSARTGGYEQYF
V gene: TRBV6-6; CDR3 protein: CASSYRNTGDQETQYF
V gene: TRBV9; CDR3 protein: CASSPRVGGSKSPTGELFF
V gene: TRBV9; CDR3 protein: CASSPGLAVLNEQFF
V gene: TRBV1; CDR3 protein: CTSPGAGNTIYF
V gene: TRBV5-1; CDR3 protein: CASSPGDRLRTDTQYF
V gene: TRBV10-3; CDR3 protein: CAISAPTGEDGYTF
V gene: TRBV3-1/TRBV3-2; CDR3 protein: CASSLPGQGPLRLHF
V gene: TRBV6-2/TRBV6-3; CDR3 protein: CASSIPNLREQYF
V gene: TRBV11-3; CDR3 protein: CASSRGDHHEQFF
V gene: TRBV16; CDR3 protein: CASSQFDGGNYEQYF
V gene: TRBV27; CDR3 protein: CASSLSLREAYNEQFF
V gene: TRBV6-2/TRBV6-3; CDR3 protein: CASSYLGQPREQYF
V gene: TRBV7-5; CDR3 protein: CARSTLTGKNTEAFF
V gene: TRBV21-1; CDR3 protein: CASSIPSGRGEKTQYF
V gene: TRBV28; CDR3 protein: CASSLSSYNEQFF
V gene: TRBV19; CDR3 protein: CASSTSGSQETQYF